These 29 T cell receptor beta chains originate from one sample sequenced in a study of blood T cell repertoires in COVID-19. This table comes from immunoSEQ multiplex PCR, and its TCRdb copy is limited to in-frame clones, with some not included. The sample consists of some 240,000 clones, 80% to 90% of them appearing once. The sequenced material came from peripheral blood. The receptors derive from a woman in her 40s who had recovered from COVID-19.

The chain has TRBV29-1 and TRBJ1-2; TRBD1 aligns across 7 bases. Germline assignment: CDR1 SQVTM and CDR2 ANQGSEA. The CDR3 sequence is 14 residues long. V trimming: 4 bases; J trimming: 6 bases; junction bases outside the gene matches: 11. The CDR3 DNA reads TGCAGCGTTGGGCGCCGACAGGGAACCCATGGCTACACCTTC. Translated, it gives CSVGRRQGTHGYTF. Looking up the rest from reference TRBV29-1 and TRBJ1-2 gives the full variable domain: SAVISQKPSRDICQRGTSLTIQCQVDSQVTMMFWYRQQPGQSLTLIATANQGSEATYESGFVIDKFPISRPNLTFSTLTVSNMSPEDSSIYLCSVGRRQGTHGYTFGSGTRLTVV.

The gene calls are TRBV19 and TRBJ1-1; maybe TRBD1 (6 bases). V lost 7 bases and J 2 bases, leaving 14 bases between the germline ends. The CDR3 loop spans 14 amino acids. CDR1 and CDR2 (germline): LNHDA, SQIVND (reference sequence). CDR3 sequence: CASTPRGGNTEAFF. CDR3 nucleotides: TGTGCCAGTACCCCACGCGGGGGCAACACTGAAGCTTTCTTT.

The V gene is TRBV6-4, the J gene TRBJ2-6; possible D gene TRBD1, 5 bases. There are 15 residues in the CDR3. With 4 bases removed from V and 4 bases from J, the gap between germline ends came to 11 bases. Germline CDR1 reads MRHNA; CDR2 reads SNTAGT. The CDR3 DNA sequence: TGTGCCAGCAGTGTCGACAGTTCCGGGGCCAACGTCCTGACTTTC. This gives the protein CASSVDSSGANVLTF.

The chain has TRBV11-3 and TRBJ1-2; D gene ambiguous. V gave up 2 bases and J gave up 1 base, with 8 bases separating them. The CDR3 loop spans 14 amino acids. Germline V gives CDR1 SGHNT, CDR2 YENEEA. The CDR3 spells CASSLTADNYGYTF. The CDR3 DNA is TGTGCCAGCAGCTTAACTGCGGATAACTATGGCTACACCTTC.

The rearrangement joins TRBV7-9 to TRBJ2-5; 8 bases are shared with TRBD2. The CDR3 runs to 15 residues. V shed 3 bases and J 5 bases; nucleotides not matched to a gene: 8. CDR1 is SEHNR, CDR2 FQNEAQ, per germline (reference sequence). The DNA for the CDR3 is TGTGCCAGCAGCTTCGGTTCGAGCGGGGGCGAGACCCAGTACTTC. This gives the protein CASSFGSSGGETQYF. Filled out from reference TRBV7-9 and TRBJ2-5, the complete variable domain reads DTGVSQNPRHKITKRGQNVTFRCDPISEHNRLYWYRQTLGQGPEFLTYFQNEAQLEKSRLLSDRFSAERPKGSFSTLEIQRTEQGDSAMYLCASSFGSSGGETQYFGPGTRLLVL.

In this sample, this clone turned up a few times. V and J are TRBV30 and TRBJ1-6, with 7 bases matching TRBD1. CDR3 size: 14 residues. From germline, CDR1 is GTSNPN and CDR2 SVGIG (reference sequence). V dropped 2 bases and J dropped 6; count of bases not matched to a gene: 4. As DNA, the CDR3 is TGTGCCTGGAGTTTACAGGGGCGTAATTCACCCCTCCACTTT. Protein: CAWSLQGRNSPLHF.

This clone was recorded only once. Other nucleotide sequences from this sample produce the same CDR3. The chain links TRBV5-1 to TRBJ1-1; no definite D call. The ends were cut back, 2 bases at V and 1 base at J, with 6 bases in the middle. CDR3 length: 13 residues. Germline CDR1 reads SGHRS; CDR2 reads YFSETQ. CDR3 nucleotide sequence: TGCGCCAGCAGCTTAGGGAGGAACACTGAAGCTTTCTTT. Protein sequence: CASSLGRNTEAFF.

This chain uses TRBV7-2 with TRBJ2-7; 10 nucleotides agree with TRBD1. The ends lost 5 bases at V and 4 bases at J; junction bases unmatched: 8. Germline V gives CDR1 SGHTA, CDR2 FQGNSA. The CDR3 totals 15 residues. CDR3 coding DNA: TGTGCCAGCAGCGCGGACAGGGGGGAGCCATACGAGCAGTACGTC. It is translated as CASSADRGEPYEQYV.

The chain combines TRBV27 with TRBJ2-5; maybe TRBD1 (6 bases). Germline V gene lookup returns CDR1 MNHEY and CDR2 SMNVEV (reference sequence). This CDR3 is built from 14 residues. Trimming removed 3 bases at V and 4 bases at J, with 12 bases between. CDR3 residues: CASSLTGTRETQYF. The CDR3 nucleotides are TGTGCCAGCAGTTTGACCGGGACACGAGAGACCCAGTACTTC.

This chain uses TRBV7-9 with TRBJ2-3; D possibly corresponds to TRBD1 (6 bases). The germline V and J ends were trimmed by 3 bases and 4 bases, with 17 bases remaining between them. There are 16 residues in the CDR3. CDR1 SEHNR and CDR2 FQNEAQ come from the germline V gene (reference sequence). CDR3 loop: CASSFSGTKDADTQYF. The CDR3, as DNA: TGTGCCAGCAGCTTCTCCGGGACAAAGGACGCAGATACGCAGTATTTT.

The V call is TRBV3-1 (or the pseudogene TRBV3-2), the J call TRBJ1-5; unclear D gene. The V end was cut by 2 bases, the J end by 9 bases, with 14 bases between. Germline CDR1 LGHDT, CDR2 YNNKEL (reference sequence). The CDR3 totals 14 residues. The DNA of the CDR3 is TGTGCCAGCAGCCAAACGGGTCTCCCGTCGCCCCAGCATTTT. It codes for CASSQTGLPSPQHF.

J is TRBJ1-5 and V is TRBV30; no clear D. CDR1 and CDR2 (germline): GTSNPN, SVGIG (reference sequence). Trimming stripped 2 bases from V and 4 bases from J, with 9 bases between. CDR3 length: 13 residues. In DNA form, the CDR3 reads TGTGCCTGGAGTCCGGGAGTTAATCAGCCCCAGCATTTT. This encodes CAWSPGVNQPQHF.

The chain carries TRBV27 and TRBJ2-2; 7 bases are shared with TRBD2. CDR1 and CDR2 from the germline V gene are MNHEY and SMNVEV (reference sequence). V trimming: 7 bases; J trimming: 1 base; junction bases outside the gene matches: 6. CDR3 size: 15 residues. Written as DNA, the CDR3 is TGTGCCAGCACCCTCGGCGGGAGGAACACCGGGGAGCTGTTTTTT. Translated: CASTLGGRNTGELFF.

The CDR3 coding sequence is TGCAGCGTTGTAGGACAGGGTAATGAAGCTTTCTTT. It specifies CSVVGQGNEAFF. The chain couples TRBV29-1 to TRBJ1-1, with 8 bases that match TRBD1. With V trimmed by 4 bases and J by 7 bases, 5 bases remained unmatched. The CDR3 has 12 amino acids. Looked up from germline, CDR1 is SQVTM and CDR2 is ANQGSEA.

J is TRBJ2-6 and V is TRBV4-1; D possibly corresponds to TRBD1 (5 bases). Germline loops: CDR1 MGHRA, CDR2 YSYEKL. V was clipped by 4 bases and J by 0 bases, with 13 bases between them. The CDR3 runs to 17 residues. The CDR3 sequence: CASSLGHLVSGANVLTF. The CDR3 DNA reads as TGCGCCAGCAGCCTCGGACACCTTGTCTCTGGGGCCAACGTCCTGACTTTC.

The V gene is TRBV5-6, the J gene TRBJ1-5; TRBD1 matches 7 bases. The CDR3 totals 15 residues. CDR1 is SGHDT and CDR2 is YYEEEE in the germline V gene. V was pared by 0 bases and J by 0 bases, with 0 bases of the junction left unmatched. The CDR3: CASSLGQGSNQPQHF. The CDR3 DNA follows: TGTGCCAGCAGCTTGGGACAGGGTAGCAATCAGCCCCAGCATTTT.

V usage is TRBV12-5 and J usage is TRBJ2-1; 13 bases fit TRBD2. There are 16 residues in the CDR3. From germline, CDR1 is LGHNT and CDR2 FRNRAP. With V trimmed by 6 bases and J by 4 bases, 6 bases remained unmatched. Here the CDR3 reads CASGRTSGSEYNEQFF. The CDR3 DNA is TGTGCTAGTGGACGGACTAGCGGGAGTGAGTACAATGAGCAGTTCTTC.

The chain combines TRBV5-5 with TRBJ2-1; 7 positions match TRBD1. The germline V gene has CDR1 SGHKS and CDR2 YYEKEE (reference sequence). V was clipped by 2 bases and J by 4 bases; unmatched bases: 6. This CDR3 is 15 amino acids long. CDR3 nucleotide sequence: TGTGCCAGCAGCTTTCTACAGGGGTCGTACAATGAGCAGTTCTTC. Translated: CASSFLQGSYNEQFF.

The chain joins TRBV7-3 to TRBJ1-5; TRBD1 is a possible D gene (6 bases). The V gene's germline CDR1 is SGHTA and CDR2 FQGTGA. Trimming removed 6 bases from V and 2 bases from J, with 11 bases in between. There are 14 residues in the CDR3. CDR3 residues: CASSSRTGNQPQHF. CDR3 DNA sequence: TGTGCCAGCAGTTCCCGGACAGGCAATCAGCCCCAGCATTTT.

The chain joins TRBV21-1 to TRBJ2-2; the table's TRBD1 call for D was not verified on the DNA. TRBV21-1 is marked as a pseudogene. The CDR3 length is 15 residues. This CDR3 reads CASSLTANSTGELFF. For the CDR3, the DNA is TGTGCCAGCAGCCTAACAGCTAATAGCACCGGGGAGCTGTTTTTT.

The chain employs TRBV11-2 and TRBJ1-2; 7 bases map to TRBD1. The length of the CDR3 is 16 residues. The trim removed 1 base at V and 3 bases at J, leaving 8 bases unmatched. Germline V gene lookup returns CDR1 SGHAT and CDR2 FQNNGV. The CDR3 reads CASSLGLQGVYYGYTF. The CDR3 coding sequence is TGTGCCAGCAGCTTAGGCCTGCAGGGGGTTTACTATGGCTACACCTTC.

The chain uses TRBV30 and TRBJ2-5, with no clear D. Germline CDR1 is GTSNPN and CDR2 is SVGIG (reference sequence). Between the trimmed V and J ends, which lost 0 bases and 5 bases, there was a span of 13 bases. CDR3 length: 14 amino acids. In DNA, the CDR3 is TGTGCCTGGAGTGTACGGAGTCTTGGGGAGACCCAGTACTTC. Encoded protein: CAWSVRSLGETQYF. Looking up the rest from reference TRBV30 and TRBJ2-5 gives the full variable domain: SQTIHQWPATLVQPVGSPLSLECTVEGTSNPNLYWYRQAAGRGLQLLFYSVGIGQISSEVPQNLSASRPQDRQFILSSKKLLLSDSGFYLCAWSVRSLGETQYFGPGTRLLVL.

This clone was found once. The chain couples TRBV4-2 to TRBJ2-6; perhaps TRBD1 as D (5 bases). Trimming cost V 5 bases and J 0 bases, with 8 bases left between them. Germline loops: CDR1 LGHNA, CDR2 YNFKEQ. The CDR3 has 15 amino acids. Written as DNA, the CDR3 is TGTGCCAGCAGCGTCACAGGCTCTGGGGCCAACGTCCTGACTTTC. This encodes CASSVTGSGANVLTF.

This chain's CDR3 is CASSQPSLVGGSTDTQYF. CDR3 nucleotide sequence: TGTGCCAGCAGCCAACCCTCCCTAGTTGGGGGGAGCACAGATACGCAGTATTTT. The chain recombines TRBV3-1 (or the pseudogene TRBV3-2) with TRBJ2-3; tentatively, D is TRBD2 (6 bases). CDR3 length: 18 residues. Trimming took 2 bases from V and 0 from J, leaving 18 bases between them. The V gene's germline CDR1 is LGHDT and CDR2 YNNKEL (reference sequence).

The CDR3, as DNA: TGCGCCAGCAGCTTGTTGTCTAGCGGGGCATACAATGAGCAGTTCTTC. Translating it yields CASSLLSSGAYNEQFF. The V and J genes are TRBV5-1 and TRBJ2-1; TRBD2 agrees at 9 bases. Unmatched junction bases numbered 6, after V lost 1 base and J lost 4 bases. The CDR3 length is 16 residues. Germline assignment: CDR1 SGHRS and CDR2 YFSETQ.

V usage is TRBV13 and J usage is TRBJ1-2; tentative D call: TRBD1 (6 bases). The CDR3 has 15 amino acids. Trimming removed 5 bases from V and 0 bases from J, with 13 bases in between. The germline gives CDR1 PRHDT, CDR2 FYEKMQ (reference sequence). In DNA, the CDR3 is TGTGCCAGCAGCCCTTGGGGGACAACTAACTATGGCTACACCTTC. Protein: CASSPWGTTNYGYTF.

This clone occurred once. J is TRBJ2-3 and V is TRBV14; D not certain. CDR1 and CDR2 from the germline V gene are SGHDN and FVKESK. CDR3 length: 12 residues. Between the trimmed V and J ends, which lost 2 bases and 5 bases, there was a span of 5 bases. CDR3 coding DNA: TGTGCCAGCAGCCAATGGAGAGATACGCAGTATTTT. Translating it yields CASSQWRDTQYF.

J is TRBJ1-2 and V is TRBV27; weak D call: TRBD1 (6 bases). V gave up 2 bases and J gave up 7 bases, with 14 bases separating them. The CDR3 sequence is 14 residues long. Per the germline V gene, CDR1 is MNHEY and CDR2 is SMNVEV (reference sequence). The CDR3 DNA reads TGTGCCAGCAGTTTAGACAGGTCGGCGAGTGGCTACACCTTC. Translation: CASSLDRSASGYTF.

The rearrangement links TRBV7-3 to TRBJ2-1; TRBD2 matches at 12 bases. The V segment lost 5 bases and the J segment 5 bases; nucleotides outside the gene matches: 7. Germline V gene sequence: CDR1 SGHTA, CDR2 FQGTGA. CDR3 length equals 16 residues. CDR3 in amino acids: CASSPRTSGANNEQFF. The CDR3, as DNA: TGTGCCAGCAGCCCCAGGACTAGCGGGGCCAACAATGAGCAGTTCTTC.